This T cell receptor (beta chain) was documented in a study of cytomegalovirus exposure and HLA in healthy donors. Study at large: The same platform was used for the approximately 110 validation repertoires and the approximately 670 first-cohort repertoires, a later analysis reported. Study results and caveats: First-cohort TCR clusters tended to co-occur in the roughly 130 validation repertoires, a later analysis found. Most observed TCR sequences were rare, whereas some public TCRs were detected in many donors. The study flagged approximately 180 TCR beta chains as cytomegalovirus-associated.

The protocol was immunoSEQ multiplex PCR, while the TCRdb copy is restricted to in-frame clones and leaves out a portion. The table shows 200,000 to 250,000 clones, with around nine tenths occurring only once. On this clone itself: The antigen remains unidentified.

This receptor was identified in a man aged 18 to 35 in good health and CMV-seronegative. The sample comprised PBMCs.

The CDR3 coding sequence is TGTGCCAGCAGCCAAGGACAGCAAGAGACCCAGTACTTC. Translation: CASSQGQQETQYF. The chain is built from TRBV7-2 and TRBJ2-5; maybe TRBD1 (6 bases). With 5 bases removed from V and 2 bases from J, the gap between germline ends came to 9 bases. Germline CDR1 is SGHTA and CDR2 is FQGNSA. This CDR3 spans 13 amino acids.